The sequence of this T cell receptor (beta chain) was determined in a study of cytomegalovirus exposure and HLA in healthy donors (dated by TCRdb to the late 2010s). About the full investigation: According to a later analysis, one platform produced both the approximately 110 validation repertoires and the 620 or so repertoires of the first cohort. The study was designed to test whether signatures of past pathogen exposure could be identified by cataloging public T cell receptors. Along with the approximately 700-subject first cohort, a separate validation cohort of roughly 110 different subjects was used. The study combined high-throughput TCR immunosequencing, statistical association of individual TCRs with disease status, and machine learning to predict cytomegalovirus infection status. Beyond this particular receptor, the publication reports: The study listed around 160 TCR beta chains as associated with cytomegalovirus. The validation cohort had no HLA typing available for a later analysis, so co-occurrence within that cohort was assessed over all 110 or so repertoires. Most TCR sequences were seen in very few donors, while some public TCRs were found in many individuals. In vitro tests confirmed that a few of the cytomegalovirus-associated TCR beta chains recognize cytomegalovirus antigens. In a later analysis, TCRs clustered in the first cohort were found to also tend to co-occur in the 130 or so validation repertoires, with 94% of cluster scores above 0. It was suggested by the authors that the approach could potentially be generalized to other disease states and immunological phenotypes. The classifier was reported to diagnose cytomegalovirus status with high specificity and sensitivity in both the original cohort and the validation cohort.

Donors formed part of the validation cohort, which comprised 120 subjects and was distinct from the first cohort of some 700 subjects. The library relied on the immunoSEQ multiplex PCR assay. On the authors' methods: A statistical classification framework was built for diagnosing cytomegalovirus status from the catalog of TCR beta chain sequences. In TCRdb, the immuneACCESS table is reduced to in-frame sequences with V and J assigned. These tables do not hold every clone; where another copy was compared, an unresolved V gene accounts for under half, and the others remain unexplained. V, J and clone size reflect that table, while D and trimming were determined from the DNA. The sample has approximately 180,000 clones on record, approximately 89% of them singletons. The leading ten clones occupy less than 3.5% of the sample. This clone occurred a few times. Its antigen is unknown. No base-level quality is on record; no much larger clone is a single base apart.

Sequencing was carried out using PBMCs. The clonotype originates from a man in his late teens or twenties in good health and CMV-seropositive.

The CDR3 protein sequence reads: CASSLQGRGYTF. Read as DNA, the sequence is TGTGCCAGCAGTCTCCAGGGTCGTGGCTACACCTTC. The chain uses TRBV6-5 and TRBJ1-2; the D gene is perhaps TRBD1, from 5 matching bases. Its CDR3 holds 12 amino acids, cysteine through phenylalanine. Here the CDR3 DNA is all that survives: 36 bases in frame from base 1. CDR1 and CDR2 (MNHEY, SVGAGI) derive from the germline V gene. At the junction V is shortened by 5 bases and J by 7 bases, with 11 bases in between.